The following is a T cell receptor (beta chain) sequence with its context. The data were obtained in a study of graft-versus-host responses after intestinal transplantation. Study outcomes and limitations: Marrow from the recipient contained GvH clones, some of which had appeared first in ileum or blood.

CDR1 and CDR2 (germline): SGHTS, YDEGEE. The CDR3 covers 14 residues. V dropped 0 bases and J dropped 3 bases, with 9 bases sitting between them. The culture paired about 200,000 irradiated violet-dye-labeled stimulators with about 200,000 CFSE-labeled responders. CFSE-low proliferating responders, CD3+CD4+ and CD3+CD8+, were sorted post-reaction. Profiling relied on immunoSEQ multiplex PCR, and the TCRdb table lists in-frame clones only, not all of them. The repertoire holds 17,000 or so clones, with less than 50% as singletons. The receptor was derived from a human patient who received an intestinal transplant. The sample in question was alloreactive CD8+ T cells from a mixed lymphocyte reaction culture, obtained before intestinal transplant. The subset is: CFSE-low proliferating T cells sorted from roughly 6-day pre-transplant mixed lymphocyte reaction (GvH or HvG direction). The chain recombines TRBV5-8 with TRBJ1-2, with D uncertain. The CDR3 DNA follows: TGTGCCAGCAGCTTGGGTTCGGCTTACTATGGCTACACCTTC. Amino acids: CASSLGSAYYGYTF.